This T cell receptor (beta chain) was recorded in a study of T cell responses to AZD1222 COVID-19 vaccine. Trimming cost V 0 bases and J 0 bases, with 17 bases left between them. Germline V gene sequence: CDR1 SGHDN, CDR2 FVKESK. The CDR3 contains 19 residues. On this clone itself: Its target is not known.

Measured with immunoSEQ multiplex PCR; TCRdb has only the in-frame clones, and not every one. The data hold about 150,000 clones, with approximately 90% observed a single time. General study findings and limits: In the spike-specific TCR repertoire, nearly half reportedly target unmutated variant regions. Baseline serology detected seropositivity in only six or seven AZD1222 recipients. The breadth and depth of Spike-specific TCRs increased once two AZD1222 doses had been given.

The chain couples TRBV14 to TRBJ2-2; possibly TRBD1 for D (5 bases). The starting material was peripheral blood, obtained on day 0 of AZD1222 vaccination. This receptor was obtained from an adult in good health. The CDR3: CASSQDWGQGFANTGELFF. The CDR3 DNA reads TGTGCCAGCAGCCAAGATTGGGGCCAGGGCTTTGCGAACACCGGGGAGCTGTTTTTT.